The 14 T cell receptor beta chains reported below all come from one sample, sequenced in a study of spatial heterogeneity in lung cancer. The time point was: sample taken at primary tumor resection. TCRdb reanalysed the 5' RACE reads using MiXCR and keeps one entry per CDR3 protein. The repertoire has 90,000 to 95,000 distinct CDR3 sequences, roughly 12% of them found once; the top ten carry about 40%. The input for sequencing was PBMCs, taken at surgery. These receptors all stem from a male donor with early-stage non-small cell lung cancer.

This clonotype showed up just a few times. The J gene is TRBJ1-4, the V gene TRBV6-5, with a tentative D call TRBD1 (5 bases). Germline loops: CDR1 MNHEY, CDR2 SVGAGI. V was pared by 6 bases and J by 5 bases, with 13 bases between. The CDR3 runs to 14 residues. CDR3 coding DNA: TGTGCCAGCAGCCCGGGACGCCGAAATGAAAAACTGTTTTTT. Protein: CASSPGRRNEKLFF.

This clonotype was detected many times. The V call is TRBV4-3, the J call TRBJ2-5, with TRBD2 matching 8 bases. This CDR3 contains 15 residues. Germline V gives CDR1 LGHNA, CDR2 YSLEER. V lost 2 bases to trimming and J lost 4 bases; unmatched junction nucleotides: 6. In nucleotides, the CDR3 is TGCGCCAGCAGCCAAAGCTGGACTAGCATAGAGACCCAGTACTTC. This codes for CASSQSWTSIETQYF.

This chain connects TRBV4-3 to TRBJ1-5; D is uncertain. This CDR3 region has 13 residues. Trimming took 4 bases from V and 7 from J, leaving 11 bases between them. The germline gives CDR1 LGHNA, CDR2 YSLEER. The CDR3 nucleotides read TGCGCCAGCAGCCCCTACAAGGGACAGCCCCAGCATTTT. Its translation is CASSPYKGQPQHF.

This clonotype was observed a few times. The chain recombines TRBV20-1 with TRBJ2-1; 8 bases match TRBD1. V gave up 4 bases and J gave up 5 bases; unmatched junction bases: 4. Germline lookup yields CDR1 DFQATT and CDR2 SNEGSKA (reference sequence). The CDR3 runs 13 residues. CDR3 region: CSATGQGNNEQFF. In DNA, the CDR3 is TGCAGTGCTACCGGACAGGGTAACAATGAGCAGTTCTTC.

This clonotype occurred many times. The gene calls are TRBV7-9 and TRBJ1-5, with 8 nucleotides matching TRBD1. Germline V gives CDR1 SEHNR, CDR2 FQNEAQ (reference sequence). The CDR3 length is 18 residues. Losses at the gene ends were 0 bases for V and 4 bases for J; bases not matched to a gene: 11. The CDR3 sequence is CASSLAITGQEKNQPQHF. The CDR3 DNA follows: TGTGCCAGCAGCTTAGCCATTACGGGACAGGAGAAGAATCAGCCCCAGCATTTT. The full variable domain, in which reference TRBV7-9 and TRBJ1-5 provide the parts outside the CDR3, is DTGVSQNPRHKITKRGQNVTFRCDPISEHNRLYWYRQTLGQGPEFLTYFQNEAQLEKSRLLSDRFSAERPKGSFSTLEIQRTEQGDSAMYLCASSLAITGQEKNQPQHFGDGTRLSIL.

The CDR3, as DNA: TGTGCCAGCAGCTCACTGGGAGGGGGCACTGAAGCTTTCTTT. Amino acid sequence: CASSSLGGGTEAFF. The gene calls are TRBV11-2 and TRBJ1-1; tentative D call: TRBD1 (6 bases). The CDR3 has 14 residues. Per the germline V gene, CDR1 is SGHAT and CDR2 is FQNNGV. Trimming removed 4 bases from V and 4 bases from J, with 13 bases in between.

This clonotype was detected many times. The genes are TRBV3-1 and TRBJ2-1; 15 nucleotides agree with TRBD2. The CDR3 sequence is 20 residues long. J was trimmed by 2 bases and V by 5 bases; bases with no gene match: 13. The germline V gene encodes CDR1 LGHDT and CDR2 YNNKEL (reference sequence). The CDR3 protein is CASSSPRGTSGRMTYNEQFF. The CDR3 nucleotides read TGTGCCAGCAGCTCCCCTAGGGGGACTAGCGGGAGGATGACCTACAATGAGCAGTTCTTC.

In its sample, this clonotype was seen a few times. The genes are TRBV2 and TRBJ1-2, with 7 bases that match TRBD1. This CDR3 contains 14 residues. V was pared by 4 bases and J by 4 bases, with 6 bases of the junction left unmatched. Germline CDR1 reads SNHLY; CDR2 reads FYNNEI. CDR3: CASSVGGGVYGYTF. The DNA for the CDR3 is TGTGCCAGCAGTGTCGGAGGGGGCGTCTATGGCTACACCTTC. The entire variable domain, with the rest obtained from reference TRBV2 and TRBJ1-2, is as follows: EPEVTQTPSHQVTQMGQEVILRCVPISNHLYFYWYRQILGQKVEFLVSFYNNEISEKSEIFDDQFSVERPDGSNFTLKIRSTKLEDSAMYFCASSVGGGVYGYTFGSGTRLTVV.

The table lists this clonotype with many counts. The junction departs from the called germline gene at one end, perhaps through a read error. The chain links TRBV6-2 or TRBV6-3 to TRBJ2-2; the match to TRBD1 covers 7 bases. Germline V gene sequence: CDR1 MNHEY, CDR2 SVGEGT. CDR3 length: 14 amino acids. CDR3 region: CATSQTGYTGELFF. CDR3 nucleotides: TGTGCCACCAGTCAGACAGGGTATACCGGGGAGCTGTTTTTT.

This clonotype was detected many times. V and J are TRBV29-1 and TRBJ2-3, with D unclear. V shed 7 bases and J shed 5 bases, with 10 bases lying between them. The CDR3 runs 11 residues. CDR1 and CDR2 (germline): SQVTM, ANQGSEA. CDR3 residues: CSASNEDTQYF. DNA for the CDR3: TGCAGCGCCTCCAATGAAGATACGCAGTATTTT.

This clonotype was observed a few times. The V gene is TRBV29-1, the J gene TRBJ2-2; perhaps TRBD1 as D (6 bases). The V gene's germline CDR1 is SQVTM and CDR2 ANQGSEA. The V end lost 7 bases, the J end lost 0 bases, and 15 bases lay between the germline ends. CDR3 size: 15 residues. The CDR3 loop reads CSAFLGASNTGELFF. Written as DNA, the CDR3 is TGCAGCGCCTTTTTGGGGGCTTCGAACACCGGGGAGCTGTTTTTT.

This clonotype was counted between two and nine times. The CDR3: CASSSGELLAKNIQYF. For the CDR3, the DNA is TGTGCCAGCAGCTCAGGGGAGCTGCTAGCCAAAAACATTCAGTACTTC. This chain connects TRBV5-6 to TRBJ2-4; D is possibly TRBD1 (6 bases). Trimming took off 3 bases at V and 0 bases at J, with 13 bases between the two ends. Per the germline V gene, CDR1 is SGHDT and CDR2 is YYEEEE. This CDR3 has 16 amino acids.

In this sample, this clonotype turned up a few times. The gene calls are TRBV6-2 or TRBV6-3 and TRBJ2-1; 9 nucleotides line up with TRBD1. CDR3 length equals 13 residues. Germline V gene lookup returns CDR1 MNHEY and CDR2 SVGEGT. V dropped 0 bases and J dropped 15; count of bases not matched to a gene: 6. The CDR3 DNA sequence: TGTGCCAGCAGTTACTCGTGGGGACAGGGCCCGTTCTTC. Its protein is CASSYSWGQGPFF.

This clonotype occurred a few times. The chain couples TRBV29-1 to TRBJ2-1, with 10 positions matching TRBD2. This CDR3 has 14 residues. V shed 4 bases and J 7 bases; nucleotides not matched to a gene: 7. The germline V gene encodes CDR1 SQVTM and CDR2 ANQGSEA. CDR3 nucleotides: TGCAGCGTTGGGGGACTAGCGCATATGAATGAGCAGTTCTTC. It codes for CSVGGLAHMNEQFF.